The 24 T cell receptor beta chains in this list originate from one sample, sequenced in a study of early T cells in non-severe SARS-CoV-2 infection (dated by TCRdb to about 2021). Library prep was done by 5' RACE. TCRdb records NextSeq 500 as the sequencer. The public reads were quality trimmed at Q25 with fastp and then assembled into clones with MiXCR by TCRdb, keeping productive beta chains. Rows with a matching CDR3 protein are joined into one entry that keeps the most common DNA and genes. A total of tens of thousands of distinct CDR3 sequences appear in this sample, 3% to 4.5% of them only once. Of the sample, 8% to 10% falls within the top ten clones. Input material: whole blood. These receptors were taken from an adult who was a healthcare worker with PCR-confirmed SARS-CoV-2 infection or an uninfected control (not recorded which).

This clonotype has a count of ten or more. The chain links TRBV24-1 to TRBJ2-7; the D is unclear. The CDR3 length is 11 residues. Germline CDR1 reads KGHDR; CDR2 reads SFDVKD. Trimming removed 3 bases at V and 9 bases at J, with 8 bases between. The CDR3 region is CATSDGIRQYV. Here the CDR3 DNA reads TGTGCCACCAGTGATGGGATACGGCAGTACGTC.

This clonotype was found many times. The chain joins TRBV20-1 to TRBJ2-1; 11 bases align to TRBD2. V was pared by 3 bases and J by 4 bases, with 5 bases of the junction left unmatched. Germline V lookup: CDR1 DFQATT, CDR2 SNEGSKA (reference sequence). The CDR3 extends over 15 amino acids. The CDR3 reads CSASSSSGRYNEQFF. CDR3 nucleotide sequence: TGCAGTGCTAGCTCTTCTAGCGGGAGGTACAATGAGCAGTTCTTC.

At least ten counts were recorded for this clonotype. In DNA, the CDR3 is TGCGCCAGCAGCCCCGGACAGGGAGACACTGAAGCTTTCTTT. Encoded protein: CASSPGQGDTEAFF. The chain carries TRBV4-3 and TRBJ1-1; 8 bases line up with TRBD1. The CDR3 runs 14 residues. Per germline, CDR1 LGHNA and CDR2 YSLEER. The trim removed 4 bases at V and 3 bases at J, leaving 4 bases unmatched.

This clonotype was detected a few times. This chain joins TRBV18 and TRBJ2-3; D call uncertain. This CDR3 region has 15 residues. Germline CDR1 KGHSH, CDR2 LQKENI. The germline V and J ends were trimmed by 1 base and 0 bases, with 8 bases remaining between them. The CDR3 DNA follows: TGTGCCAGCTCACCACTCCCCCCCAGCACAGATACGCAGTATTTT. Translated: CASSPLPPSTDTQYF.

This clonotype was counted many times. The chain joins TRBV20-1 to TRBJ2-2, with D possibly matching TRBD1 (6 bases). The V end lost 3 bases, the J end lost 8 bases, and 19 bases lay between the germline ends. Germline V lookup: CDR1 DFQATT, CDR2 SNEGSKA (reference sequence). The CDR3 consists of 15 residues. CDR3 DNA sequence: TGCAGTGCTAGGGCCTCGCAGGGGCGTATAGGGGAGCTGTTTTTT. It codes for CSARASQGRIGELFF.

This clonotype was counted at least ten times. The chain recombines TRBV6-5 with TRBJ2-2, with D unresolved. This CDR3 contains 12 residues. Deletions cut 6 bases from V and 5 bases from J, with 7 bases between. CDR1 and CDR2 from the germline V gene are MNHEY and SVGAGI. In nucleotides, the CDR3 is TGTGCCAGCAGGATGAGTACCGGGGAGCTGTTTTTT. It specifies CASRMSTGELFF.

In its sample, this clonotype was seen many times. The chain employs TRBV30 and TRBJ2-7; D gene ambiguous. The CDR3 totals 13 residues. V lost 0 bases, J lost 3 bases, and 9 bases lay in between. Looked up from germline, CDR1 is GTSNPN and CDR2 is SVGIG (reference sequence). Here the CDR3 DNA reads TGTGCCTGGAGTGTACGTCCTAACTACGAGCAGTACGTC. Protein product: CAWSVRPNYEQYV.

In this sample, this clonotype turned up many times. The chain combines TRBV19 with TRBJ2-6; a weak D match, TRBD2 (5 bases). The CDR3 covers 17 residues. V was trimmed by 0 bases and J by 0 bases, leaving 9 bases between them. Germline V lookup: CDR1 LNHDA, CDR2 SQIVND (reference sequence). The CDR3 DNA sequence: TGTGCCAGTAGTATAGATTCCGGGGACTCTGGGGCCAACGTCCTGACTTTC. It is translated as CASSIDSGDSGANVLTF.

The rearrangement joins TRBV10-3 to TRBJ1-5, with D hard to call. Trimming pared 2 bases from V and 0 bases from J, leaving 2 bases between. CDR1 ENHRY and CDR2 SYGVKD come from the germline V gene. The CDR3 runs 13 residues. The CDR3 DNA is TGTGCCATCAGTGAGCATAGCAATCAGCCCCAGCATTTT. As protein: CAISEHSNQPQHF.

This clonotype was seen ten or more times. The genes are TRBV6-6 and TRBJ2-3, with D uncertain. The CDR3 totals 11 residues. Per the germline V gene, CDR1 is MNHNY and CDR2 is SVGAGI (reference sequence). V was trimmed by 0 bases and J by 8 bases, leaving 3 bases between them. CDR3 nucleotide sequence: TGTGCCAGCAGTTACTCTCTTACGCAGTATTTT. Amino acid sequence: CASSYSLTQYF.

This clonotype was picked up a small number of times. The CDR3 bases are TGTGCCAGCAGTTTGGGGGGAGGGCCGCCAGATACGCAGTATTTT. Its translation is CASSLGGGPPDTQYF. This sequence joins TRBV28 and TRBJ2-3; 7 bases are shared with TRBD2. Trimming took 3 bases from V and 4 from J; bases not matched to a gene: 7. The CDR3 sequence is 15 residues long. CDR1 MDHEN and CDR2 SYDVKM come from the germline V gene.

The chain is built from TRBV5-6 and TRBJ2-3; TRBD2 aligns across 11 bases. J lost 4 bases, V lost 4 bases, and 20 bases had no gene match. Germline V CDR1 and CDR2: SGHDT, YYEEEE. This CDR3 is 20 amino acids long. The CDR3 nucleotides read TGTGCCAGCAGCCCCCCCTCTGCATCTTCACTAGCGGGAGATCCAGATACGCAGTATTTT. It specifies CASSPPSASSLAGDPDTQYF.

This clonotype came up many times. V is TRBV28 and J is TRBJ2-1; D is uncertain. The V and J ends lost 1 base and 1 base respectively, with 11 bases between them. CDR1 MDHEN and CDR2 SYDVKM come from the germline V gene. The CDR3 totals 16 residues. The CDR3 sequence is CASSLSAVGSYNEQFF. CDR3 nucleotide sequence: TGTGCCAGCAGTTTATCGGCGGTCGGATCCTACAATGAGCAGTTCTTC.

At least ten counts were recorded for this clonotype. V gene TRBV11-1 combines with J gene TRBJ2-5; D call uncertain. V was clipped by 5 bases and J by 4 bases, with 5 bases between them. This CDR3 contains 11 residues. CDR1 is SGHAT and CDR2 is FQDESV in the germline V gene (reference sequence). CDR3 sequence reads: CASSNRETQYF. CDR3 nucleotide sequence: TGTGCCAGCAGCAATCGAGAGACCCAGTACTTC.

This clonotype has ten or more counts. The chain employs TRBV20-1 and TRBJ2-3; 10 bases agree with TRBD2. The CDR3 is 16 residues long. Germline CDR1 and CDR2: DFQATT and SNEGSKA (reference sequence). V lost 3 bases to trimming and J lost 1 base; unmatched junction nucleotides: 7. In DNA form, the CDR3 reads TGCAGTGCTAGTGGGTCTAGCGGGAGTGGCACAGATACGCAGTATTTT. This encodes CSASGSSGSGTDTQYF.

The J gene is TRBJ2-1, the V gene TRBV4-2, with D possibly being TRBD1 (5 bases). This CDR3 contains 13 residues. Germline V CDR1 and CDR2: LGHNA, YNFKEQ. Trimming cost V 0 bases and J 10 bases, with 10 bases left between them. The CDR3 loop reads CASSQDWGQEQFF. The CDR3 DNA reads as TGTGCCAGCAGCCAAGATTGGGGCCAAGAGCAGTTCTTC.

This rearrangement joins TRBV4-3 to TRBJ2-7, with TRBD1 identical over 8 bases. J lost 4 bases, V lost 0 bases, and 8 bases had no gene match. Germline V gives CDR1 LGHNA, CDR2 YSLEER. This CDR3 is built from 16 residues. CDR3 loop: CASSQDRPGGPYEQYV. The DNA of the CDR3 is TGCGCCAGCAGCCAAGATCGGCCAGGGGGCCCTTACGAGCAGTACGTC.

This clonotype was detected many times. The chain is built from TRBV3-1 and TRBJ2-3, with D unresolved. The germline CDR1 and CDR2 sequences are LGHDT and YNNKEL (reference sequence). The CDR3 length is 16 residues. Trimming took 2 bases from V and 0 from J, leaving 12 bases between them. The CDR3 spells CASSQYVSLSTDTQYF. CDR3 nucleotides: TGTGCCAGCAGCCAATATGTATCGCTCAGCACAGATACGCAGTATTTT.

Many counts were recorded for this clonotype. V usage is TRBV4-2 and J usage is TRBJ2-7, with D perhaps matching TRBD1 or TRBD2 (5 bases each). Germline loops: CDR1 LGHNA, CDR2 YNFKEQ. Trimming took off 2 bases at V and 7 bases at J, with 21 bases between the two ends. This CDR3 has 16 residues. CDR3 in amino acids: CASSQFISGTPGEQYF. CDR3 DNA sequence: TGTGCCAGCAGCCAATTTATCTCCGGGACGCCAGGGGAGCAGTACTTC.

The sample holds a few counts of this clonotype. J is TRBJ1-1 and V is TRBV29-1; maybe TRBD1 (5 bases). This CDR3 is 10 amino acids long. V lost 7 bases to trimming and J lost 4 bases, with 7 bases between them. Germline values: CDR1 SQVTM, CDR2 ANQGSEA. The CDR3 DNA reads TGCAGCGGCCAGGGCACTGAAGCTTTCTTT. It codes for CSGQGTEAFF.

Only a few counts were recorded for this clonotype. The chain combines TRBV11-3 with TRBJ1-1; no reliable D call. The CDR3 is 13 amino acids. Between the trimmed V and J ends, which lost 1 base and 4 bases, there was a span of 7 bases. Germline V lookup: CDR1 SGHNT, CDR2 YENEEA. CDR3 sequence (DNA): TGTGCCAGCAGCTTAGGGTTGGTCACTGAAGCTTTCTTT. Amino acid sequence: CASSLGLVTEAFF.

This clonotype occurred many times. The chain has TRBV20-1 and TRBJ2-1, with TRBD2 identical over 7 bases. CDR1 is DFQATT, CDR2 SNEGSKA, per germline (reference sequence). CDR3 size: 15 residues. V lost 7 bases, J lost 0 bases, and 9 bases stayed unmatched. CDR3 loop: CSVQRDETSYNEQFF. CDR3 sequence (DNA): TGCAGTGTCCAGCGGGACGAGACCTCCTACAATGAGCAGTTCTTC.

This clonotype has at least ten counts. The chain recombines TRBV10-3 with TRBJ1-2; D is possibly TRBD1 (5 bases). The germline V and J ends were trimmed by 6 bases and 2 bases, with 13 bases remaining between them. CDR3 length: 14 residues. Germline CDR1 is ENHRY and CDR2 is SYGVKD. The CDR3 nucleotides read TGTGCCATCAGAGAGACAGAGCCGAACTATGGCTACACCTTC. This codes for CAIRETEPNYGYTF.

This clonotype was recorded at least ten times. The gene calls are TRBV11-2 and TRBJ1-2; D is possibly TRBD1 (5 bases). The germline gives CDR1 SGHAT, CDR2 FQNNGV. CDR3 length: 16 residues. V was clipped by 8 bases and J by 6 bases, with 25 bases between them. The CDR3 sequence is CASALRYAAGYDGYTF. CDR3 nucleotide sequence: TGTGCCAGCGCGCTTAGGTATGCGGCAGGGTACGATGGCTACACCTTC.